This TCR beta chain was documented in a study of response to subunit inactivated influenza vaccine. Study-wide findings and caveats: Researchers suggested that each seasonal influenza vaccination recruits few new T cells.

Trimming removed 7 bases from V and 6 bases from J; junction bases left unmatched: 4. The germline V gene has CDR1 DFQATT and CDR2 SNEGSKA (reference sequence). This CDR3 spans 11 amino acids. Note on this clonotype: Its antigen is as yet unknown.

TCRdb re-analysed the RT-PCR reads in MiXCR, keeping a single row per CDR3 protein. The data show 250,000 to 350,000 distinct CDR3 sequences, with roughly 22% seen just once and about 9.4% held by the top ten. Source: PBMCs from blood, taken approximately 20 months after vaccination. The chain has TRBV20-1 and TRBJ1-2; 8 bases align to TRBD1. The clonotype originates from a man between 45 and 75 years old who received an inactivated influenza vaccine. The CDR3 sequence is CSVPGGHGYTF. The CDR3 DNA reads TGCAGTGTGCCAGGGGGCCATGGCTACACCTTC.